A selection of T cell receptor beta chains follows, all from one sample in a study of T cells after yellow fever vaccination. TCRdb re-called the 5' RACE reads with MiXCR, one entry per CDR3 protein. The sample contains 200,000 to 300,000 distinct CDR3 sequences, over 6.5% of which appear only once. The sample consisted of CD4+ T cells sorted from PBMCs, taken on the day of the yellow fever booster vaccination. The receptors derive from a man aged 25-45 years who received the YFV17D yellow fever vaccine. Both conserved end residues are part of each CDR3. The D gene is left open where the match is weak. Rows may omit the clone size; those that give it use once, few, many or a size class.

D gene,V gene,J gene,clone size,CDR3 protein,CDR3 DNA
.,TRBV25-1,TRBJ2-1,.,CASSGQSLVNEQFF,TGTGCCAGCAGTGGTCAGAGTTTGGTCAATGAGCAGTTCTTC
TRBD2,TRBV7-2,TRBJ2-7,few,CASSWGLAGAYEQYF,TGTGCCAGCAGCTGGGGACTAGCGGGAGCCTACGAGCAGTACTTC
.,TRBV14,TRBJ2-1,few,CASSQDRVLTTCDNEQFF,TGTGCCAGCAGCCAAGATAGGGTGCTAACCACCTGTGACAATGAGCAGTTCTTC
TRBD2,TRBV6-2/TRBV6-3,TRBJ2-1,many,CASSSRQAGGLNEQFF,TGTGCCAGCAGTTCTCGGCAAGCGGGAGGGCTTAATGAGCAGTTCTTC
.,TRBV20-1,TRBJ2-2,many,CSASQVGGELFF,TGCAGTGCTAGTCAGGTCGGCGGGGAGCTGTTTTTT
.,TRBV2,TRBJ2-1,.,CASSPVQGQFF,TGTGCCAGCAGCCCCGTGCAGGGACAGTTCTTC
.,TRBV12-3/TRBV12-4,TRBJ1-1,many,CASSLTALNTEAFF,TGTGCCAGCAGTTTAACAGCCTTGAACACTGAAGCTTTCTTT
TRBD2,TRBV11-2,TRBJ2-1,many,CASSPRSGGLAGGRGEQFF,TGTGCCAGCAGCCCTCGGTCGGGTGGACTAGCGGGAGGGCGTGGTGAGCAGTTCTTC
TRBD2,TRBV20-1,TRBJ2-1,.,CSARGGETSYNEQFF,TGCAGTGCTAGGGGGGGGGAGACTAGCTACAATGAGCAGTTCTTC
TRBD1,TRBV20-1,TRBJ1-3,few,CSAFRGTAGNTIYF,TGCAGTGCCTTCAGGGGGACGGCTGGAAACACCATATATTTT
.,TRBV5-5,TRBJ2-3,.,CASVLGATDTQYF,TGTGCCAGCGTTCTGGGCGCCACAGATACGCAGTATTTT
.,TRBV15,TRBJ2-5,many,CATSRGEETQYF,TGTGCCACCAGCAGAGGAGAGGAGACCCAGTACTTC
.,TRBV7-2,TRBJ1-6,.,CASSSGIRPNSPLHF,TGTGCCAGCAGCTCCGGGATCCGACCCAATTCACCCCTCCACTTT
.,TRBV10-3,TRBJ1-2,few,CAISESGGTIGPYGYTF,TGTGCCATCAGTGAGTCGGGCGGGACCATCGGTCCCTATGGCTACACCTTC
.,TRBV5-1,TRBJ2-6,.,CASRSDISGANVLTF,TGCGCCAGCAGATCTGACATATCCGGGGCCAACGTCCTGACTTTC
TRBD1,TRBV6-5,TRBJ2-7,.,CASRLDGQGNSYEQYF,TGTGCCAGCAGACTCGACGGACAGGGGAATTCGTACGAGCAGTACTTC
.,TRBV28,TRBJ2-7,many,CASSLFSYEQYF,TGTGCCAGCAGCTTATTCAGTTACGAGCAGTACTTC
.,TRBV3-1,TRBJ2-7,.,CASSQAEGYEQYF,TGTGCCAGCAGCCAAGCAGAGGGCTACGAGCAGTACTTC
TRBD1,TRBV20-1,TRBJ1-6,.,CSARATGGGNSPLHF,TGCAGTGCTAGGGCGACAGGGGGCGGGAATTCACCCCTCCACTTT
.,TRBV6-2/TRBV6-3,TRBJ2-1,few,CASRGGPVQFF,TGTGCCAGCAGGGGCGGCCCTGTGCAGTTCTTC
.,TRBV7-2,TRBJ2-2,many,CASSLYGNRAGELFF,TGTGCCAGCAGCTTATACGGAAACCGGGCCGGGGAGCTGTTTTTT
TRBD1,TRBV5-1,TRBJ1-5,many,CASSPGQGINQPQHF,TGCGCCAGCAGCCCCGGACAGGGGATAAATCAGCCCCAGCATTTT
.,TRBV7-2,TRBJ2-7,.,CASSNIGPSREQYF,TGTGCCAGCAGCAATATCGGGCCCTCTCGCGAGCAGTACTTC
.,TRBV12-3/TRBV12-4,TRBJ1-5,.,CASSWQGGSNQPQHF,TGTGCCAGCAGTTGGCAGGGTGGTAGCAATCAGCCCCAGCATTTT
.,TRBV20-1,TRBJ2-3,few,CSARGAATDTQYF,TGCAGTGCTAGAGGTGCCGCGACAGATACGCAGTATTTT
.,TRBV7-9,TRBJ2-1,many,CASSILAGREQFF,TGTGCCAGCAGCATCCTTGCGGGTCGGGAGCAGTTCTTC
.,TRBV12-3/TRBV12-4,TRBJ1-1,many,CASSPWEPLEAFF,TGTGCCAGCAGTCCGTGGGAGCCCCTTGAAGCTTTCTTT
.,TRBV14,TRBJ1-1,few,CASSQDSRTEAFF,TGTGCCAGCAGCCAAGACTCTAGGACTGAAGCTTTCTTT
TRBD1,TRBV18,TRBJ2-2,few,CASATGARDTGELFF,TGTGCCAGCGCCACAGGGGCCAGGGACACCGGGGAGCTGTTTTTT
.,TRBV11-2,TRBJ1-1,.,CASSSRRVAEKSTEAFF,TGTGCCAGCAGCTCCCGGAGGGTGGCGGAAAAAAGCACTGAAGCTTTCTTT
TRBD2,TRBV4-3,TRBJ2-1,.,CASSQAWTSGNEQFF,TGCGCCAGCAGCCAAGCTTGGACTAGCGGCAATGAGCAGTTCTTC
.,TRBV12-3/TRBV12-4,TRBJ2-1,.,CASSSRFSGVRIGEQFF,TGTGCCAGCAGTTCCCGTTTCTCAGGAGTGCGCATCGGTGAGCAGTTCTTC
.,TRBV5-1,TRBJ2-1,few,CASRTTYNEQFF,TGCGCCAGCAGAACTACCTACAATGAGCAGTTCTTC
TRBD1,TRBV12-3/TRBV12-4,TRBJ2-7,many,CASSLGGGQGGEQYF,TGTGCCAGCAGTTTGGGTGGAGGACAGGGCGGCGAGCAGTACTTC
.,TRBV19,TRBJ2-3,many,CASRPRGRVSDTQYF,TGTGCCAGTAGGCCCAGGGGGAGGGTCTCAGATACGCAGTATTTT
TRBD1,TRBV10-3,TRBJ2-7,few,CATRDSFSIRSGLFYEQYF,TGTGCCACCCGGGACAGCTTCTCCATACGCTCGGGCCTCTTCTACGAGCAGTACTTC
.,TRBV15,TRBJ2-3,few,CATSRTPGTDTQYF,TGTGCCACCAGCAGGACCCCCGGCACAGATACGCAGTATTTT
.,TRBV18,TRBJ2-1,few,CASSPRRTDRLNNEQFF,TGTGCCAGCTCACCAAGGAGGACAGATCGTTTAAACAATGAGCAGTTCTTC
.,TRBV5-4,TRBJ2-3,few,CASTYYYTDTQYF,TGTGCCAGCACCTACTATTACACAGATACGCAGTATTTT
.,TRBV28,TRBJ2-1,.,CASGPYNEQFF,TGTGCCAGCGGACCCTACAATGAGCAGTTCTTC
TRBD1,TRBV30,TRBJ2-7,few,CAWSLRGSYEQYF,TGTGCCTGGAGCCTCAGGGGGTCATACGAGCAGTACTTC
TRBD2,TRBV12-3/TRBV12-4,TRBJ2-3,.,CASSFLAGGGADTQYF,TGTGCCAGCAGTTTCCTAGCGGGAGGAGGAGCAGATACGCAGTATTTT
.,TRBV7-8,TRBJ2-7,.,CASSLDTGASGYEQYF,TGTGCCAGCAGCTTAGATACGGGGGCGTCCGGATACGAGCAGTACTTC
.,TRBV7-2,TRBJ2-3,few,CASSLTISTDTQYF,TGTGCCAGCAGCTTGACGATTAGCACAGATACGCAGTATTTT
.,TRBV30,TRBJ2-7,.,CAWSGLNYEQYF,TGTGCCTGGAGTGGCCTAAACTACGAGCAGTACTTC
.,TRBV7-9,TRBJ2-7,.,CASSLAETREAEQYF,TGTGCCAGCAGCTTAGCCGAGACTAGGGAAGCCGAGCAGTACTTC
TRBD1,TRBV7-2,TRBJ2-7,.,CASSRDRADEQYF,TGTGCCAGCAGCCGGGACAGGGCGGACGAGCAGTACTTC
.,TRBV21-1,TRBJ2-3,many,CASIITGPSGTQYF,TGTGCCAGCATCATAACCGGACCGTCCGGTACGCAGTATTTT
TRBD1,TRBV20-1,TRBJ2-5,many,CSVPPGTGGFETQYF,TGCAGTGTCCCCCCCGGGACAGGGGGCTTTGAGACCCAGTACTTC
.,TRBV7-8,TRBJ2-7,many,CASSPEWGVEQYF,TGTGCCAGCAGCCCCGAGTGGGGGGTCGAGCAGTACTTC
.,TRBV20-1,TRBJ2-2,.,CSARLSTRGELFF,TGCAGTGCCCGCCTCTCTACCCGCGGGGAGCTGTTTTTT
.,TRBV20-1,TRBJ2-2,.,CSAGIGRPNTGELFF,TGCAGTGCAGGGATTGGGAGGCCTAACACCGGGGAGCTGTTTTTT
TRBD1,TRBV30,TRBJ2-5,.,CAWNGQGQGTQYF,TGTGCCTGGAACGGACAGGGCCAAGGGACCCAGTACTTC
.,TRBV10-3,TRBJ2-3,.,CAISGGVNSADTQYF,TGTGCCATCAGTGGCGGGGTTAATTCGGCAGATACGCAGTATTTT
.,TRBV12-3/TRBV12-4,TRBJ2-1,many,CASSELGVSNEQFF,TGTGCCAGCAGTGAGCTGGGGGTCTCGAATGAGCAGTTCTTC
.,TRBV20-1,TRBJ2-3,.,CSAPYSNTQYF,TGCAGTGCCCCCTATTCTAATACGCAGTATTTT
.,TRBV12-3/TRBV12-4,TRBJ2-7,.,CASSLFAGSSYEQYF,TGTGCCAGCAGTTTATTCGCGGGAAGTTCCTACGAGCAGTACTTC
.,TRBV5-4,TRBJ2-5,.,CASSAPGVTQYF,TGTGCCAGCAGCGCCCCTGGGGTGACCCAGTACTTC
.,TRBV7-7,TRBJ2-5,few,CASSSEGETQYF,TGTGCTAGCAGCTCAGAAGGGGAGACCCAGTACTTC